Below, 18 T cell receptor beta chains from the same sample are listed, as sequenced in a study of blood T cells in healthy people across ages. It was with a sample-barcoded 5' primer and a J-beta primer mix that a second PCR of roughly 6 to 12 cycles was run. Each CDR3 protein gets one entry after TCRdb re-called the 5' RACE reads with MiXCR. This table holds around 750,000 distinct CDR3 sequences, about 55% found once. The sample taken for sequencing was blood. Receptors were obtained from a man at least 80 years old in good health.

This clonotype has more than one count but fewer than ten. The chain has TRBV5-1 and TRBJ2-5; perhaps TRBD1 as D (5 bases). This CDR3 contains 15 residues. CDR1 and CDR2 (germline): SGHRS, YFSETQ. Trimming stripped 2 bases from V and 5 bases from J, with 16 bases between. The CDR3 spells CASSFRAPPGETQYF. The CDR3 DNA is TGCGCCAGCAGCTTCCGGGCACCTCCAGGGGAGACCCAGTACTTC.

The chain uses TRBV12-3 or TRBV12-4 and TRBJ2-7, with 9 bases lining up with TRBD1. The CDR3 consists of 14 residues. The ends lost 6 bases at V and 2 bases at J; junction bases unmatched: 5. The CDR3 spells CASSRGQGPYEQYF. CDR3 sequence (DNA): TGTGCCAGCAGCCGGGGACAGGGCCCCTACGAGCAGTACTTC.

The chain employs TRBV21-1 and TRBJ2-4; TRBD1 is taken as the D call from the table, unchecked against the DNA. The J call may be faulty, since TRBJ2-7 better matches the DNA end. TRBV21-1 is marked as a pseudogene. The CDR3 runs 14 residues. CDR3 residues: CASSKPGQFYEQYF. Written as DNA, the CDR3 is TGTGCCAGCAGCAAACCGGGACAATTCTACGAGCAGTACTTC.

V gene TRBV20-1 combines with J gene TRBJ2-1; no definite D call. The V end lost 1 base, the J end lost 9 bases, and 7 bases lay between the germline ends. Germline V lookup: CDR1 DFQATT, CDR2 SNEGSKA (reference sequence). The CDR3 consists of 11 residues. The DNA for the CDR3 is TGCAGTGCTAGAGTCCCCGGTGAGCAGTTCTTC. This sequence encodes CSARVPGEQFF.

V is TRBV10-1 and J is TRBJ2-1; no firm D call. Germline CDR1 WNHNN, CDR2 SYGVQD (reference sequence). The CDR3 extends over 13 amino acids. The V end lost 0 bases, the J end lost 4 bases, and 4 bases lay between the germline ends. CDR3 sequence: CASSESRYNEQFF. The CDR3 nucleotides are TGCGCCAGCAGTGAGTCGCGGTACAATGAGCAGTTCTTC.

The chain couples TRBV12-3 or TRBV12-4 to TRBJ2-1, with TRBD1 as a possible D gene (6 bases). The CDR3 spans 14 residues. Trimming removed 1 base from V and 2 bases from J, with 6 bases in between. The CDR3: CASSLEGAYNEQFF. The CDR3 coding sequence is TGTGCCAGCAGTTTAGAGGGGGCCTACAATGAGCAGTTCTTC.

The sample holds many counts of this clonotype. The rearrangement joins TRBV11-3 to TRBJ2-6; TRBD2 is a possible D gene (5 bases). This CDR3 region has 14 residues. Trimming took off 5 bases at V and 2 bases at J, with 7 bases between the two ends. Germline V CDR1 and CDR2: SGHNT, YENEEA. For the CDR3, the DNA is TGTGCCAGCAGCCCCGGGGCTGGGGCCAACGTCCTGACTTTC. It specifies CASSPGAGANVLTF.

The J gene is TRBJ2-7, the V gene TRBV24-1; 9 bases match TRBD1. Per germline, CDR1 KGHDR and CDR2 SFDVKD. V gave up 4 bases and J gave up 3 bases; unmatched junction bases: 9. This CDR3 has 16 amino acids. The CDR3 DNA is TGTGCCACCAGTGACGCGGGACAGGGATCCCTCTACGAGCAGTACTTC. Protein product: CATSDAGQGSLYEQYF.

V usage is TRBV20-1 and J usage is TRBJ2-2, with 7 bases aligning to TRBD2. The germline CDR1 and CDR2 sequences are DFQATT and SNEGSKA (reference sequence). V lost 0 bases and J lost 3; bases outside the gene matches: 10. The CDR3 contains 17 residues. The CDR3 region is CSARDRVQRDDTGELFF. The CDR3 coding sequence is TGCAGTGCTAGAGATAGGGTCCAGCGGGACGACACCGGGGAGCTGTTTTTT.

The table lists this clonotype with many counts. V is TRBV5-1 and J is TRBJ2-5, with a weak D call TRBD1 (7 bases). V lost 4 bases to trimming and J lost 0 bases, with 19 bases between them. This CDR3 is 17 amino acids long. Germline-derived CDR1 and CDR2 are SGHRS and YFSETQ. DNA of the CDR3: TGCGCCAGCAGCCCCAGGAGGGCCGACAGGGACCAAGAGACCCAGTACTTC. Translating gives CASSPRRADRDQETQYF.

CDR3 amino acids: CASSDAWAGTEAFF. The CDR3 DNA reads TGTGCCAGCAGTGATGCCTGGGCGGGGACTGAAGCTTTCTTT. V is TRBV6-1 and J is TRBJ1-1; D not certain. Germline CDR1 and CDR2: MNHNS and SASEGT. V dropped 3 bases and J dropped 5 bases, with 13 bases sitting between them. The CDR3 length is 14 residues.

J is TRBJ2-7 and V is TRBV29-1, with unresolved D. The CDR3 loop spans 13 amino acids. Germline V gene lookup returns CDR1 SQVTM and CDR2 ANQGSEA. V lost 1 base to trimming and J lost 9 bases, with 16 bases between them. The CDR3 here is CSVEGRGWRGQYF. As DNA, the CDR3 is TGCAGCGTTGAAGGACGTGGGTGGCGTGGGCAGTACTTC.

This clonotype was observed a single time. The chain employs TRBV12-3 or TRBV12-4 and TRBJ2-7, with TRBD1 matching over 9 bases. V shed 7 bases, J shed 4 bases, and the junction held 14 bases outside the gene matches. The CDR3 sequence is 16 residues long. For the CDR3, the DNA is TGTGCCAGCATTGGGGGGGATCGGACAGGGGTATACGAGCAGTACTTC. Translated: CASIGGDRTGVYEQYF.

This clonotype was counted a few times. The rearrangement joins TRBV12-3 or TRBV12-4 to TRBJ2-3; TRBD1 or TRBD2 may be the D gene (6 bases each). V was shortened by 7 bases and J by 14 bases, with 28 bases between the two germline ends. This CDR3 has 15 amino acids. In DNA form, the CDR3 reads TGTGCCAGCACCTCAGGAGGGGGGAGTCGCAGATACGCGTATTTT. This translates into CASTSGGGSRRYAYF.

The J gene is TRBJ2-7, the V gene TRBV7-9; TRBD1 aligns across 11 bases. Germline V gene lookup returns CDR1 SEHNR and CDR2 FQNEAQ (reference sequence). The CDR3 length is 14 residues. With V trimmed by 5 bases and J by 5 bases, 5 bases remained unmatched. CDR3 in amino acids: CASSRDRGLDEQYF. The CDR3, as DNA: TGTGCCAGCAGCCGGGACAGGGGGTTAGACGAGCAGTACTTC.

The chain uses TRBV2 and TRBJ2-3; 7 bases align to TRBD1. Germline V gives CDR1 SNHLY, CDR2 FYNNEI. Trimming took 6 bases from V and 4 from J; bases not matched to a gene: 7. The CDR3 is 14 amino acids. The CDR3, as DNA: TGTGCCAGCAGCCCGACAGGGACCCCAGATACGCAGTATTTT. Its translation: CASSPTGTPDTQYF.

The chain uses TRBV14 and TRBJ1-5; unclear D gene. Germline lookup yields CDR1 SGHDN and CDR2 FVKESK. V dropped 0 bases and J dropped 8 bases, with 5 bases sitting between them. The CDR3 covers 12 residues. In nucleotides, the CDR3 is TGTGCCAGCAGCCAAGAGGGAAAGCCCCAGCATTTT. Translation gives CASSQEGKPQHF.

The sample holds a few counts of this clonotype. The chain recombines TRBV12-3 or TRBV12-4 with TRBJ2-5; 9 bases line up with TRBD2. CDR3 length: 13 amino acids. Germline trimming cut 5 bases from V and 4 bases from J; bases unmatched to any gene: 2. This chain's CDR3 is CASSGSGRETQYF. In DNA form, the CDR3 reads TGTGCCAGCAGTGGTAGCGGGAGAGAGACCCAGTACTTC.